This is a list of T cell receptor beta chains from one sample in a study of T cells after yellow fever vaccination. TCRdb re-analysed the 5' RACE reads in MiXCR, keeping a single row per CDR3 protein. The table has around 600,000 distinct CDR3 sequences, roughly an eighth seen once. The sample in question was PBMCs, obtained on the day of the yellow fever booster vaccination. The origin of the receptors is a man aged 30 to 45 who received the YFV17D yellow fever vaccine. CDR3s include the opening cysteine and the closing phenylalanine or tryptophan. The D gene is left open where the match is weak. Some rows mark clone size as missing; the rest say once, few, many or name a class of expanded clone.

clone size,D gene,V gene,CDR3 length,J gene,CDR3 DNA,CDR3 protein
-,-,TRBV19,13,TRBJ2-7,TGTGCCAGTAGTATCAGGGAAGCCTACGAGCAGTACTTC,CASSIREAYEQYF
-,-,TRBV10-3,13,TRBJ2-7,TGTGCCATTTCGCCCAGGAGGACGGACGAGCAGTACTTC,CAISPRRTDEQYF
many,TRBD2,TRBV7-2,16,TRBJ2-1,TGTGCCAGCAGCTGGACCGGGACTAGCGGATGGAATGAGCAGTTCTTC,CASSWTGTSGWNEQFF
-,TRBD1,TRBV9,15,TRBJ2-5,TGTGCCAGCAGCGTAGAAGGGACAGGGGTGGAGACCCAGTACTTC,CASSVEGTGVETQYF
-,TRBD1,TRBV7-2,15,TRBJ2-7,TGTGCCAGCAGCTTAACTGGACAGGGTTCCTACGAGCAGTACTTC,CASSLTGQGSYEQYF
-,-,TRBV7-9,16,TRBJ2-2,TGTGCCAGCAGCTTGTCGTCCGCGGGGCTGCCCGGGGAGCTGTTTTTT,CASSLSSAGLPGELFF
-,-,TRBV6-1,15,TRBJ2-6,TGTGCCAGCCGGACGGATTACTCTGGGGCCAACGTCCTGACTTTC,CASRTDYSGANVLTF
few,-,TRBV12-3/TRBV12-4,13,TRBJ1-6,TGTGCCAGCAGTTTAGGGTGGGGCGGGCCCCTCCACTTT,CASSLGWGGPLHF
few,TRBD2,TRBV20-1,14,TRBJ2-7,TGCAGTGCTAAACCGGGACTACATTCCTACGAGCAGTACTTC,CSAKPGLHSYEQYF
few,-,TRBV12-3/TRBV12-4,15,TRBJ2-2,TGTGCCAGCAGTTTCCATTCGGACAACACCGGGGAGCTGTTTTTT,CASSFHSDNTGELFF
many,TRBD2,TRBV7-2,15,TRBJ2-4,TGTGCCAGCAGCTTAGCGACTAGCACGAGAGACATTCAGTACTTC,CASSLATSTRDIQYF
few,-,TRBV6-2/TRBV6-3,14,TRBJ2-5,TGTGCCAGCCGATCAGTTGGGGGATCAGAGACCCAGTACTTC,CASRSVGGSETQYF
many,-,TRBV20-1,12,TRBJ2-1,TGCAGTGCTAGGGATTCCTACAATGAGCAGTTCTTC,CSARDSYNEQFF
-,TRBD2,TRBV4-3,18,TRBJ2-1,TGCGCCAGCAGCCAAGATACCCTAGCGGGAGGTCAAAACAATGAGCAGTTCTTC,CASSQDTLAGGQNNEQFF
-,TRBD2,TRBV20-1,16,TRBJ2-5,TGCAGTGCTAGACCCGGGACTAGCGGGAGGCGAGAGACCCAGTACTTC,CSARPGTSGRRETQYF
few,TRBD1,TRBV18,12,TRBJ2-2,TGTGCCAGCGACAGGGACACCGGGGAGCTGTTTTTT,CASDRDTGELFF
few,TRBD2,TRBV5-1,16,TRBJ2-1,TGCGCCAGCAGCGGTGGGAGGGGACTAGTCGACAATGAGCAGTTCTTC,CASSGGRGLVDNEQFF
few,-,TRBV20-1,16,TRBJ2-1,TGCAGTGCCGCGACGGACATAGCGAGACTAGACAATGAGCAGTTCTTC,CSAATDIARLDNEQFF
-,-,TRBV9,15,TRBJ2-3,TGTGCCAGCAGCGTAGTAACGGGAAGCACAGATACGCAGTATTTT,CASSVVTGSTDTQYF
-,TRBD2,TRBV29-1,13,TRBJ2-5,TGCAGCGTCATTCTCCGACTAGCGGGGTACCAGTACTTC,CSVILRLAGYQYF
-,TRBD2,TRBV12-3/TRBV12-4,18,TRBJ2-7,TGTGCCTTCAGCGCGAGCAAGTCTAGCGGGAGTCGGGCTTACGAGCAGTACTTC,CAFSASKSSGSRAYEQYF
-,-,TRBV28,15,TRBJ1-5,TGTGCCAGCTGGGGTTATGGCCACGGCAATCAGCCCCAGCATTTT,CASWGYGHGNQPQHF
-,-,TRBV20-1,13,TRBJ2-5,TGCAGTGCTAGCAGGACCAGGGGAGAGACCCAGTACTTC,CSASRTRGETQYF